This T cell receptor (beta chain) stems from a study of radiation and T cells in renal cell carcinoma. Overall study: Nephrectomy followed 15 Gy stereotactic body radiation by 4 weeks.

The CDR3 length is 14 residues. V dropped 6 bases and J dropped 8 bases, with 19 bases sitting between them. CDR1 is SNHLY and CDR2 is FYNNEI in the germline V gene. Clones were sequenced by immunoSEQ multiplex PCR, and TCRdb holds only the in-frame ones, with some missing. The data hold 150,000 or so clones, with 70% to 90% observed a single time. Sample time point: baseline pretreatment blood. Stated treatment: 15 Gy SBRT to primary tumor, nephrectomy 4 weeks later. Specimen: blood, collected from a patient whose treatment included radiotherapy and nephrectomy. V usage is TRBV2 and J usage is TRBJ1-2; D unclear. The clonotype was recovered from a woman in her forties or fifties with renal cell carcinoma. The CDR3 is CASRLLLVNKGYTF. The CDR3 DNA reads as TGTGCCAGCAGACTCTTACTGGTGAACAAGGGCTACACCTTC. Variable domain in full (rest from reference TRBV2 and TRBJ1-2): EPEVTQTPSHQVTQMGQEVILRCVPISNHLYFYWYRQILGQKVEFLVSFYNNEISEKSEIFDDQFSVERPDGSNFTLKIRSTKLEDSAMYFCASRLLLVNKGYTFGSGTRLTVV.